The present T cell receptor (beta chain) was sequenced within a study of blood T cell repertoires in COVID-19. Whole-study context: T cells, B-cell-depleted T cells, or PBMCs supplied cDNA or gDNA.

V lost 4 bases and J lost 10; bases outside the gene matches: 17. CDR3 length: 16 amino acids. Germline V gives CDR1 SGHRS, CDR2 YFSETQ. Original analysis: Scientists estimated how many nucleated cells there were by amplifying reference gene primers. Only in-frame clones appear in the TCRdb table, and some are missing; sequencing was by immunoSEQ multiplex PCR. V, J and clone size are taken as reported in that table, and D and trimming were inferred from the DNA itself. The sample consists of roughly 200,000 clones, around 88% of them appearing once. The participants were between about 18 and 90 years old and came from some 23 US areas. Cohort allocation depended upon clinical history that participants reported.

The clonotype originates from a woman in her twenties or thirties who had recovered from COVID-19. Sequenced sample: PBMCs or T cells enriched from blood (not recorded which). The chain combines TRBV5-1 with TRBJ2-5, with 9 bases matching TRBD1. Here the CDR3 reads CASSPIGQGRPRVQYF. The CDR3 nucleotides read TGCGCCAGCAGCCCAATAGGACAGGGGCGACCGAGGGTCCAGTACTTC.